These T cell receptor beta chains were read from a single sample in a study of T cells in Graves' hyperthyroidism and ophthalmopathy. TCRdb analysed the multiplex PCR reads with MiXCR anew, one entry per CDR3 protein. The repertoire consists of nearly 750,000 distinct CDR3 sequences, with around 40% occurring once and the leading ten covering approximately 31%. Source material: blood. The receptors shown here come from a woman aged 35 to 49 with Graves' hyperthyroidism. Both conserved end residues are part of each CDR3. D genes are given only for firm matches. Rows may omit the clone size; those that give it use once, few, many or a size class.

>-|TRBJ2-3|TRBD2|TRBV7-2
CASSLTWRGATDTQYF
TGTGCCAGCAGCTTAACGTGGCGGGGGGCAACAGATACGCAGTATTTT
>few|TRBJ2-2|-|TRBV4-3
CASSQDGGGELFF
TGCGCCAGCAGCCAAGATGGAGGCGGGGAGCTGTTTTTT
>-|TRBJ2-2|-|TRBV29-1
CSVVAPGTIVLTFGAGTGELFF
-
>many|TRBJ1-5|TRBD1|TRBV12-3/TRBV12-4
CASSMGQGAVQPQHF
TGTGCCAGCAGTATGGGACAGGGGGCGGTTCAGCCCCAGCATTTT
>-|TRBJ2-7|-|TRBV25-1
CASSGERGTGVYEQYF
TGTGCCAGCAGTGGAGAAAGGGGGACGGGGGTGTACGAGCAGTACTTC
>many|TRBJ2-5|-|TRBV20-1
CSASMGNGAQETQYF
TGCAGTGCTAGTATGGGAAACGGGGCTCAAGAGACCCAGTACTTC
>many|TRBJ1-1|-|TRBV11-2
CASSHYNTEAFF
TGTGCCAGCAGCCATTACAACACTGAAGCTTTCTTT
>many|TRBJ2-7|-|TRBV5-6
CASSETVHYEQYF
TGTGCCAGCAGCGAGACCGTTCACTACGAGCAGTACTTC
>many|TRBJ1-6|-|TRBV20-1
CSAHERGYNSPLHF
TGCAGTGCTCACGAAAGGGGTTATAATTCACCCCTCCACTTT
>-|TRBJ2-5|TRBD2|TRBV4-2
CASSQDRAAGGQETQYF
TGTGCCAGCAGCCAAGATCGGGCAGCGGGGGGCCAAGAGACCCAGTACTTC
>-|TRBJ1-1|-|TRBV24-1
CATTVNTEAFF
TGTGCCACCACGGTGAACACTGAAGCTTTCTTT
>-|TRBJ1-2|-|TRBV19
CASSMRDTAILNYGYTF
TGTGCCAGTAGTATGAGGGACACGGCCATCCTCAACTATGGCTACACCTTC
>many|TRBJ1-4|-|TRBV7-9
CASFPGATNEKLFF
TGTGCCAGCTTCCCTGGTGCAACTAATGAAAAACTGTTTTTT
>-|TRBJ2-7|-|TRBV9
CASSVVGHNSYEQYF
TGTGCCAGCAGCGTAGTGGGTCACAACTCCTACGAGCAGTACTTC
>many|TRBJ2-7|-|TRBV12-3/TRBV12-4
CASSLLTTYEQYF
TGTGCCAGCAGCTTACTTACAACCTACGAGCAGTACTTC
>-|TRBJ1-1|-|TRBV4-2
CASSQLIRAKNTEAFF
TGTGCCAGCAGCCAGTTAATCAGGGCGAAGAACACTGAAGCTTTCTTT
>-|TRBJ1-4|-|TRBV20-1
CSARARRGLNEKLFF
TGCAGTGCTAGAGCGAGACGGGGTCTTAATGAAAAACTGTTTTTT
>-|TRBJ1-5|-|TRBV7-6
CASSPGAGDSNQPQHF
TGTGCCAGCAGCCCAGGGGCCGGGGATAGCAATCAGCCCCAGCATTTT
>-|TRBJ2-7|-|TRBV4-3
CASSQDVASEQYF
TGCGCCAGCAGCCAAGATGTAGCGTCCGAGCAGTACTTC
>many|TRBJ2-7|TRBD2|TRBV7-2
CASSPTRGLGEREQYF
TGTGCCAGCAGCCCTACAAGGGGACTAGGGGAGCGGGAGCAGTACTTC
>few|TRBJ1-1|-|TRBV6-5
CASSAFYGGTEAFF
TGTGCCAGCAGTGCGTTTTATGGGGGCACTGAAGCTTTCTTT
>few|TRBJ1-2|-|TRBV14
CASSQQEGYGYTF
TGTGCCAGCAGCCAACAGGAAGGCTATGGCTACACCTTC
>few|TRBJ1-1|-|TRBV20-1
CSARDLRALSEAFF
TGCAGTGCTAGAGATCTACGGGCCCTCTCGGAAGCTTTCTTT
>many|TRBJ1-5|-|TRBV10-3
CAISESRGNQPQHF
TGTGCCATCAGTGAGTCCCGGGGCAATCAGCCCCAGCATTTT
>few|TRBJ1-5|-|TRBV10-2
CASSERVNSNQPQHF
TGCGCCAGCAGTGAGAGGGTAAATAGCAATCAGCCCCAGCATTTT
>-|TRBJ2-7|-|TRBV28
CASSLIVAGSQNEQYF
TGTGCCAGCAGTTTAATTGTAGCAGGGTCTCAGAACGAGCAGTACTTC
>-|TRBJ2-7|-|TRBV7-9
CAAQDGRVSEQYF
TGTGCCGCCCAGGATGGCCGAGTTAGTGAGCAGTACTTC
>-|TRBJ2-2|TRBD1|TRBV7-9
CASTEQGAVGELFF
TGTGCCAGCACCGAACAGGGGGCGGTCGGGGAGCTGTTTTTT
>-|TRBJ1-4|TRBD1|TRBV7-9
CASSLTGTGKEKLFF
TGTGCCAGCAGCTTGACCGGGACAGGGAAGGAAAAACTGTTTTTT
>few|TRBJ1-6|TRBD1|TRBV4-3
CASSQDLTGGYSPLHF
TGCGCCAGCAGCCAAGATCTCACAGGGGGCTATTCACCCCTCCACTTT
>-|TRBJ1-2|TRBD1|TRBV10-2
CASSGPTGNDYGYTF
TGCGCCAGCAGTGGTCCGACAGGGAACGACTATGGCTACACCTTC
>many|TRBJ1-1|TRBD1|TRBV10-3
CAIRTRTGARSTEAFF
TGTGCCATCAGGACTCGGACAGGGGCTCGGAGCACTGAAGCTTTCTTT
>-|TRBJ1-3|-|TRBV6-2/TRBV6-3
CASINGGIGNTIYF
TGTGCCAGCATAAACGGAGGGATCGGAAACACCATATATTTT
>-|TRBJ1-3|-|TRBV4-3
CASSQEGAGNTIYF
TGCGCCAGCAGCCAAGAAGGAGCGGGAAACACCATATATTTT
>-|TRBJ2-2|-|TRBV7-2
CASSLGGTVNTGELFF
TGTGCCAGCAGCTTAGGGGGGACGGTTAACACCGGGGAGCTGTTTTTT
>many|TRBJ2-5|-|TRBV6-5
CASKETVYQETQYF
TGTGCCAGCAAAGAGACAGTGTACCAAGAGACCCAGTACTTC
>-|TRBJ1-2|TRBD1|TRBV10-3
CAILDRAYGYTF
TGTGCCATCCTAGACAGGGCCTATGGCTACACCTTC
>once|TRBJ2-2|-|TRBV10-3
CAISLSWTGELFF
TGTGCCATCAGTCTGTCCTGGACCGGGGAGCTGTTTTTT
>many|TRBJ2-2|-|TRBV10-2
CASSPGSNTGELFF
TGCGCCAGCAGCCCCGGGTCAAACACCGGGGAGCTGTTTTTT
>many|TRBJ2-7|TRBD2|TRBV29-1
CSIRASGTYEQYF
TGCAGCATACGGGCTAGCGGGACCTACGAGCAGTACTTC
>-|TRBJ1-2|TRBD1|TRBV10-3
CAIHGTGLYGYTF
TGTGCCATCCATGGGACAGGCCTTTATGGCTACACCTTC
>-|TRBJ1-6|-|TRBV7-2
CASSYDVQGLALHF
TGTGCCAGCAGTTACGACGTACAGGGTTTAGCCCTCCACTTT
>-|TRBJ2-7|-|TRBV7-8
CASTTPQGYEQYF
TGTGCCAGCACAACTCCTCAGGGTTACGAGCAGTACTTC
>-|TRBJ1-4|-|TRBV14
CASSPSTGINEKLFF
TGTGCCAGCAGCCCGTCGACAGGAATTAATGAAAAACTGTTTTTT
>-|TRBJ2-2|TRBD1|TRBV7-9
CASSLRDREDTGELFF
TGTGCCAGCAGCCTACGGGACAGGGAGGACACCGGGGAGCTGTTTTTT
>few|TRBJ1-1|TRBD1|TRBV12-3/TRBV12-4
CASRRGQLNTEAFF
TGTGCCAGCAGGCGGGGACAGCTAAACACTGAAGCTTTCTTT
>few|TRBJ2-7|TRBD1|TRBV14
CASSQVRLGPGQRLYEQYF
TGTGCCAGCAGCCAAGTCCGTTTGGGCCCGGGACAGCGACTATACGAGCAGTACTTC
>-|TRBJ2-5|-|TRBV28
CASEGARRARETQYF
TGTGCCAGCGAAGGCGCTCGGAGGGCAAGAGAGACCCAGTACTTC
>many|TRBJ1-2|-|TRBV7-3
CASSLDAASGYTF
TGTGCCAGCAGCTTAGACGCAGCCTCTGGCTACACCTTC
>many|TRBJ2-7|TRBD1|TRBV10-3
CAIRDRVNEQYF
TGTGCCATCCGGGACAGGGTCAACGAGCAGTACTTC
>once|TRBJ2-3|TRBD2|TRBV4-3
CASSQEGGRRRPYF
TGCGCCAGCAGCCAAGAGGGCGGGAGGAGAAGGCCGTATTTT
>few|TRBJ1-1|-|TRBV7-9
CASSLTGPGNTEAFF
TGTGCCAGCAGCTTAACGGGGCCGGGGAACACTGAAGCTTTCTTT
>-|TRBJ2-1|-|TRBV7-9
CASSLALSEQFF
TGTGCCAGCAGCTTAGCGTTGTCTGAGCAGTTCTTC
>many|TRBJ2-5|-|TRBV20-1
CSAPPQQGVLETQYF
TGCAGTGCGCCGCCCCAACAGGGAGTCCTGGAGACCCAGTACTTC
>-|TRBJ1-1|-|TRBV6-5
CASSYSGGENTEAFF
TGTGCCAGCAGTTACTCGGGAGGGGAGAACACTGAAGCTTTCTTT
>-|TRBJ1-2|TRBD1|TRBV6-5
CASSYRDRVNYGYTF
TGTGCCAGCAGTTACCGGGACAGGGTTAACTATGGCTACACCTTC
>-|TRBJ2-6|-|TRBV10-3
CAISLPYRDRRGANVLTF
TGTGCCATCAGTTTACCGTACAGGGACCGACGCGGGGCCAACGTCCTGACTTTC
>many|TRBJ2-6|-|TRBV29-1
CSVDDLSSGANVLTF
TGCAGCGTTGATGACTTAAGCTCTGGGGCCAACGTCCTGACTTTC
>many|TRBJ1-5|-|TRBV7-2
CASSLISSQPQHF
TGTGCCAGCAGCTTAATAAGTTCTCAGCCCCAGCATTTT
>-|TRBJ2-5|-|TRBV6-5
CASSYVRAGLQETQYF
TGTGCCAGCAGTTACGTGCGCGCGGGACTTCAAGAGACCCAGTACTTC